The 3 T cell receptor beta chains below come from one sample, sequenced in a study of cytomegalovirus exposure and HLA in healthy donors. The PCR made use of 60 Vbeta and 13 Jbeta primers. The assay was immunoSEQ multiplex PCR, and TCRdb's table has in-frame clones only and misses some. The table includes some 61,000 clones, roughly four fifths detected once. The sample was PBMCs. These receptors came from a human donor in good health.

This chain uses TRBV6-5 with TRBJ2-7, with TRBD2 as a possible D gene (7 bases). Germline CDR1 and CDR2: MNHEY and SVGAGI. Trimming stripped 7 bases from V and 3 bases from J, with 16 bases between. This CDR3 has 14 amino acids. The CDR3 region has the DNA TGTGCCAGCAAAAAGGGGGGGGGCGACTACGAGCAGTACTTC. It is translated as CASKKGGGDYEQYF.

This clone was counted once. The V call is TRBV19, the J call TRBJ1-5; D is possibly TRBD1 (6 bases). The CDR3 length is 14 residues. V was cut by 11 bases and J by 1 base, with 15 bases left in between. Looked up from germline, CDR1 is LNHDA and CDR2 is SQIVND (reference sequence). This CDR3 reads CASKGELSNQPQHF. The CDR3 DNA sequence: TGTGCCTCCAAGGGGGAGTTGAGCAATCAGCCCCAGCATTTT.

Points on this clone: At one end the junction does not follow the germline gene, possibly because of a read error. This chain joins TRBV7-9 and TRBJ1-1, with 7 positions matching TRBD1. The length of the CDR3 is 12 residues. Germline CDR1 SEHNR, CDR2 FQNEAQ (reference sequence). For the CDR3, the DNA is TGTTCCAGCAGCTCAGGGGGGCCTCAAGCTTTCTTT. Translated: CSSSSGGPQAFF.